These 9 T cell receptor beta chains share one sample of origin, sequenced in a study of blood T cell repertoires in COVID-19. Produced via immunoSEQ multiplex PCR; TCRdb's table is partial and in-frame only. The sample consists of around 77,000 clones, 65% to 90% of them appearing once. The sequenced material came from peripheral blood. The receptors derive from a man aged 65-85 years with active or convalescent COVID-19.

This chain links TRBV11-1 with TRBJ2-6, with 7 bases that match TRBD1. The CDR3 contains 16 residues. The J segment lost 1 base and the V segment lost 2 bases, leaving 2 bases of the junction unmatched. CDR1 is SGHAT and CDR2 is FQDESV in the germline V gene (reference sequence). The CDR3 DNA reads TGTGCCAGCAGCTTACCGACAGGGTCTGGGGCCAACGTCCTGACTTTC. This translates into CASSLPTGSGANVLTF. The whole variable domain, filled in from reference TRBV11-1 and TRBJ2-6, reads EAEVAQSPRYKITEKSQAVAFWCDPISGHATLYWYRQILGQGPELLVQFQDESVVDDSQLPKDRFSAERLKGVDSTLKIQPAELGDSAMYLCASSLPTGSGANVLTFGAGSRLTVL.

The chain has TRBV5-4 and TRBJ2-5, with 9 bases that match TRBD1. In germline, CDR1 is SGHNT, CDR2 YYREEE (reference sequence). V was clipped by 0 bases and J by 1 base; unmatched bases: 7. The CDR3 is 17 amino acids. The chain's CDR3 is CASSLGGQGVFQETQYF. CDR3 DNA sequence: TGTGCCAGCAGCTTGGGGGGACAGGGTGTGTTCCAAGAGACCCAGTACTTC.

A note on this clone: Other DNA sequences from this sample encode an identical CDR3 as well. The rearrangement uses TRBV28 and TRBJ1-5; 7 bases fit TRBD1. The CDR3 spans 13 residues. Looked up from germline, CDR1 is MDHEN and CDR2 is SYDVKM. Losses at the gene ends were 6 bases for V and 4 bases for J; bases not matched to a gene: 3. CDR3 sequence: CASRGQLNQPQHF. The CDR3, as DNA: TGTGCCAGCAGGGGACAGTTGAATCAGCCCCAGCATTTT.

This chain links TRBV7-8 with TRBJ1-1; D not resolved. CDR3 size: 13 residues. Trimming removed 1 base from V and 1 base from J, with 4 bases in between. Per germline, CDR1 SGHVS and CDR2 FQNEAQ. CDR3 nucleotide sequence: TGTGCCAGCAGCTTAGTCAGGAACACTGAAGCTTTCTTT. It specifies CASSLVRNTEAFF.

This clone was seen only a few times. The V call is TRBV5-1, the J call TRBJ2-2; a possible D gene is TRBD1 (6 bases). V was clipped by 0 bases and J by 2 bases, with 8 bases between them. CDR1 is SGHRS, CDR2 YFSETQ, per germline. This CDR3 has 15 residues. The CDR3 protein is CASSLADRNTGELFF. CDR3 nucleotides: TGCGCCAGCAGCTTGGCGGACAGAAACACCGGGGAGCTGTTTTTT.

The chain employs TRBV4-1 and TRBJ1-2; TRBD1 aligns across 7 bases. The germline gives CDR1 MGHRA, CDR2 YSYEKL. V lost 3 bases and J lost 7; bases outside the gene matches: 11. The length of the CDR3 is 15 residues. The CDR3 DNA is TGCGCCAGCAGCCAGCCGGGAAAGAGGGGGCGTGGCTACACCTTC. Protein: CASSQPGKRGRGYTF.

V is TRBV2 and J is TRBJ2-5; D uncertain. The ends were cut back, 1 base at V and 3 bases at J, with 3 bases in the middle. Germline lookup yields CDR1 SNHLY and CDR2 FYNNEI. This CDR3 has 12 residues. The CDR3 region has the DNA TGTGCCAGCAGTGAAGGCGAAGAGACCCAGTACTTC. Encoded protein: CASSEGEETQYF.

The CDR3 here is CATRTGPFTDTQYF. The CDR3 nucleotides are TGTGCCACTAGGACAGGTCCATTCACAGATACGCAGTATTTT. The chain recombines TRBV2 with TRBJ2-3, with 7 nucleotides matching TRBD1. This CDR3 region has 14 residues. Germline assignment: CDR1 SNHLY and CDR2 FYNNEI. V dropped 10 bases and J dropped 2; count of bases not matched to a gene: 9.

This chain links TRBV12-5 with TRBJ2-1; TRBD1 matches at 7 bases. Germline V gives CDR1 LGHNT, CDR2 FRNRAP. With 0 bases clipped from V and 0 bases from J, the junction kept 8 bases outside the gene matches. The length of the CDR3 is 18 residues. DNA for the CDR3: TGTGCTAGTGGTTTGGTACAGGGGTCAGTCCTCTCCTACAATGAGCAGTTCTTC. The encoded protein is CASGLVQGSVLSYNEQFF. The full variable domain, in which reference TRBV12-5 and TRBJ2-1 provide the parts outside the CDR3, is DARVTQTPRHKVTEMGQEVTMRCQPILGHNTVFWYRQTMMQGLELLAYFRNRAPLDDSGMPKDRFSAEMPDATLATLKIQPSEPRDSAVYFCASGLVQGSVLSYNEQFFGPGTRLTVL.